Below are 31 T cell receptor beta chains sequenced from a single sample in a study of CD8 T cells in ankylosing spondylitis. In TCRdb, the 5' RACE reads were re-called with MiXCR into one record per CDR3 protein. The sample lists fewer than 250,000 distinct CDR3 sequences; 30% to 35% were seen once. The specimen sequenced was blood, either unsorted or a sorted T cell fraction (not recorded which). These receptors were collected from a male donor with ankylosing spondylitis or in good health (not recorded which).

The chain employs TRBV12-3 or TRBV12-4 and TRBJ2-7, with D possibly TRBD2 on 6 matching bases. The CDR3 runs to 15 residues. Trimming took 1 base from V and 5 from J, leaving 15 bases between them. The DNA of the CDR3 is TGTGCCAGCAGTTTAGGACGGCTAGCGCTCAACGAGCAGTACTTC. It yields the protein CASSLGRLALNEQYF.

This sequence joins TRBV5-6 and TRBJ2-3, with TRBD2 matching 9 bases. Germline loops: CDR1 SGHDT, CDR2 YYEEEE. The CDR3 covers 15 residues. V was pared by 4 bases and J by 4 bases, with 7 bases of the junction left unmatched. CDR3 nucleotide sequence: TGTGCCAGCAGCCTGACGGGACTAGCCTCAGATACGCAGTATTTT. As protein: CASSLTGLASDTQYF.

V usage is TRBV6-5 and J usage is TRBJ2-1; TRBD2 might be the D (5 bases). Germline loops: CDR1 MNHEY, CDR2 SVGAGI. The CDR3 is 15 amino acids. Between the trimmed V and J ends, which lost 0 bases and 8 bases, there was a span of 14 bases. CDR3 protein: CASSYSSPSTYEQFF. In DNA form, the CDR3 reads TGTGCCAGCAGTTACTCGAGTCCTAGCACGTATGAGCAGTTCTTC.

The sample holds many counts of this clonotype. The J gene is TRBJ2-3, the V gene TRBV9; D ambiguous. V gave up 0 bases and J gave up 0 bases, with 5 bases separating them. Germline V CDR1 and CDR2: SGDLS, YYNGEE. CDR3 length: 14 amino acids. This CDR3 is CASSVGGSTDTQYF. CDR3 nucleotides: TGTGCCAGCAGCGTAGGGGGTAGCACAGATACGCAGTATTTT.

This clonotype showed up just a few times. Written as DNA, the CDR3 is TGCGCCAGCAGGGAAAGCGGGGCGCTCTCCTACGAGCAGTACTTC. It yields the protein CASRESGALSYEQYF. The chain carries TRBV5-1 and TRBJ2-7; 7 bases fit TRBD2. With 5 bases clipped from V and 0 bases from J, the junction kept 8 bases outside the gene matches. This CDR3 contains 15 residues. The germline V gene encodes CDR1 SGHRS and CDR2 YFSETQ.

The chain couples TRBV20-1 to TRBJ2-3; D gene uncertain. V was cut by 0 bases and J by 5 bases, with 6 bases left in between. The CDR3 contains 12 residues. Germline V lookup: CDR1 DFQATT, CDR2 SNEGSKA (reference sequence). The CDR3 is CSARDSQDTQYF. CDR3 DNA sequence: TGCAGTGCTAGAGATTCGCAAGATACGCAGTATTTT.

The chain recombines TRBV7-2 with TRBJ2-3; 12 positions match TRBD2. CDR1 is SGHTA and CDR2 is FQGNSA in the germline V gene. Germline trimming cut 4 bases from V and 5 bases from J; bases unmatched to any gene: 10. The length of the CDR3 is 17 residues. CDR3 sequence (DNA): TGTGCCAGCAGCTCATTGGGGTCTAGCGGGGGGGTAGATACGCAGTATTTT. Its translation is CASSSLGSSGGVDTQYF.

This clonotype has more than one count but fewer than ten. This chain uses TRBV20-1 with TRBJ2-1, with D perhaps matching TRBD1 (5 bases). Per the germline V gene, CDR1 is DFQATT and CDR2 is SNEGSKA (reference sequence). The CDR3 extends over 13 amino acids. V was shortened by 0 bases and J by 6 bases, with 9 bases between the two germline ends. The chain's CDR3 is CSARDAGINEQFF. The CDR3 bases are TGCAGTGCTAGAGATGCAGGGATCAATGAGCAGTTCTTC.

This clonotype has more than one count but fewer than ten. The CDR3 is CASSKGTSGAETQYF. As DNA, the CDR3 is TGCGCCAGCAGCAAGGGGACTAGCGGGGCCGAGACCCAGTACTTC. This chain connects TRBV5-1 to TRBJ2-5, with 13 bases lining up with TRBD2. The CDR3 is made up of 15 amino acids. Germline CDR1 and CDR2: SGHRS and YFSETQ. The V gene end was trimmed by 4 bases and the J gene end by 5 bases; junction bases not matched to a gene: 5.

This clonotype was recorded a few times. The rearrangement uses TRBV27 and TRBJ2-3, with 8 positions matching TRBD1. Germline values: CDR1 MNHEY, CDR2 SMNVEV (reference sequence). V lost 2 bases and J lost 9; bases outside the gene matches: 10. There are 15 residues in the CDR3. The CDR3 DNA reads TGTGCCAGCAGTTTAGGGGCCGGGACAGGTGTCACGCAGTATTTT. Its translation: CASSLGAGTGVTQYF.

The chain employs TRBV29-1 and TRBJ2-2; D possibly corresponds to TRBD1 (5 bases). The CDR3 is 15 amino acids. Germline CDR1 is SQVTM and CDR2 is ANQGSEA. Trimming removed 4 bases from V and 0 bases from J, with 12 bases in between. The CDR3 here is CSVGGPGTNTGELFF. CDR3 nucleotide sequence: TGCAGCGTTGGAGGTCCAGGGACGAACACCGGGGAGCTGTTTTTT.

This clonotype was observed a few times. In DNA form, the CDR3 reads TGTGCCAGCAGTTTGGAGACTAGCGCCTTCCAAGAGACCCAGTACTTC. This gives the protein CASSLETSAFQETQYF. The gene calls are TRBV12-3 or TRBV12-4 and TRBJ2-5, with TRBD2 identical over 8 bases. This CDR3 region has 16 residues. The junction had 7 bases not matched to a gene; V was cut back by 3 bases and J by 1 base.

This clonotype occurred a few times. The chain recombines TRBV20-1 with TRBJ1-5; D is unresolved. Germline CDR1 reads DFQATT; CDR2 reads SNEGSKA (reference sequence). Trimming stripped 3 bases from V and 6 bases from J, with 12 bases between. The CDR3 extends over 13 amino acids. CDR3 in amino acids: CSASGQVLQPQHF. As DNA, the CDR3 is TGCAGTGCTAGTGGGCAGGTCCTTCAGCCCCAGCATTTT.

In DNA, the CDR3 is TGCAGTGCTAAGACAGGGGGCGGCTACGAGCAGTACTTC. Residues: CSAKTGGGYEQYF. The genes are TRBV20-1 and TRBJ2-7; the match to TRBD1 covers 10 bases. The CDR3 extends over 13 amino acids. Germline CDR1 reads DFQATT; CDR2 reads SNEGSKA (reference sequence). V shed 4 bases, J shed 3 bases, and the junction held 3 bases outside the gene matches.

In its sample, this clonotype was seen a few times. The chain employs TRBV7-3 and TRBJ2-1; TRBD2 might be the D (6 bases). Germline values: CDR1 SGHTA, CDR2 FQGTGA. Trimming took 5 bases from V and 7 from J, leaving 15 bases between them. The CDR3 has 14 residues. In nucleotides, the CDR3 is TGTGCCAGCAGCCGAACGGGACTGCCAAATGAGCAGTTCTTC. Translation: CASSRTGLPNEQFF.

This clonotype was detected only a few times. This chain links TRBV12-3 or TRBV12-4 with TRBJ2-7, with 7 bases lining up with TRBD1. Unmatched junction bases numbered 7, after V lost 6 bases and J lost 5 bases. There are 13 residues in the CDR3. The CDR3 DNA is TGTGCCAGCAGGACGGGACAGCAAAACGAGCAGTACTTC. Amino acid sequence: CASRTGQQNEQYF.

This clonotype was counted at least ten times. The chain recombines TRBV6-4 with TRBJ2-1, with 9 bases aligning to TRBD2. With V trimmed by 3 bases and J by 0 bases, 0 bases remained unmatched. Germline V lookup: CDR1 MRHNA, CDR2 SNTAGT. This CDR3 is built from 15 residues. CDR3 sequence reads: CASSERGGSYNEQFF. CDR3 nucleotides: TGTGCCAGCAGTGAGCGGGGGGGCTCCTACAATGAGCAGTTCTTC.

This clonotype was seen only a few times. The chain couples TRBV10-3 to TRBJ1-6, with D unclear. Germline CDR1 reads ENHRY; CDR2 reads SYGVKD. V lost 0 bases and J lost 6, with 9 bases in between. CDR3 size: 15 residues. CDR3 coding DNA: TGTGCCATCAGTGAGTCAGGGTTCGGTAATTCACCCCTCCACTTT. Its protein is CAISESGFGNSPLHF.

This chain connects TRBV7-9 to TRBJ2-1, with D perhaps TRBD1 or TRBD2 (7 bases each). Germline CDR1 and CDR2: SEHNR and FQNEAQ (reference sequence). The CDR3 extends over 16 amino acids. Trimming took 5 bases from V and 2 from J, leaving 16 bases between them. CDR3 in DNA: TGTGCCAGCAGCCAACCTCAGGGGGGGCCCTACAATGAGCAGTTCTTC. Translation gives CASSQPQGGPYNEQFF.

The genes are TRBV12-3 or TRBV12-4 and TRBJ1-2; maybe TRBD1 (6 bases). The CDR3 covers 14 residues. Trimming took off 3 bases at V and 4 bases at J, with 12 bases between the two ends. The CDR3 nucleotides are TGTGCCAGCAGTTTGATGGGGGCAAGCTATGGCTACACCTTC. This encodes CASSLMGASYGYTF.

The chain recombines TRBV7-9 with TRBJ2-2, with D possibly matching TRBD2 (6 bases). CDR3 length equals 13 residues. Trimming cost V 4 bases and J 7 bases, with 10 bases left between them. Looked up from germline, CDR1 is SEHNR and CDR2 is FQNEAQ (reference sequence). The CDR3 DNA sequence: TGTGCCAGCAGCTCCAGGGAGGACGGGGAGCTGTTTTTT. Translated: CASSSREDGELFF.

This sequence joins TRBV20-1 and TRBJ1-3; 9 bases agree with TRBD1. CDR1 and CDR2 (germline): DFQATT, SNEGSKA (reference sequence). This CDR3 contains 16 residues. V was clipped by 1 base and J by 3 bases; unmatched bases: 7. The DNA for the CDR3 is TGCAGTGCTAGAGCGGGGGACAGGGACGGTGGAAACACCATATATTTT. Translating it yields CSARAGDRDGGNTIYF.

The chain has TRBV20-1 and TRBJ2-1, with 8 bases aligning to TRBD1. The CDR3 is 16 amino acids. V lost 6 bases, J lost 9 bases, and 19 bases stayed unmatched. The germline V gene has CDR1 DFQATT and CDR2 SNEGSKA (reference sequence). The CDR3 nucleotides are TGCAGTGCCATCGGACAGGGCGTCCCAGGGTTCAGTGAGCAGTTCTTC. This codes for CSAIGQGVPGFSEQFF.

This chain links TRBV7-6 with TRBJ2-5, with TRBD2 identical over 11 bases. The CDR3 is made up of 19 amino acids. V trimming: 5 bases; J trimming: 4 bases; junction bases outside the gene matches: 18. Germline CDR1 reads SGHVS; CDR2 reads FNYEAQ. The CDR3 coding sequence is TGTGCCAGCAGCGTCTCTGAGACTAGCGGGACCCGGCAGGGAGAGACCCAGTACTTC. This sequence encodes CASSVSETSGTRQGETQYF.

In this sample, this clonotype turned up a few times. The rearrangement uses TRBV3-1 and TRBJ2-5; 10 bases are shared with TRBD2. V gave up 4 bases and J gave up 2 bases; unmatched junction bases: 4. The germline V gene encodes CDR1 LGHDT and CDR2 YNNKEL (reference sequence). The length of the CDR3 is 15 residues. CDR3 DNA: TGTGCCAGCAGCCTGCTAGCGGGGGAGCAAGAGACCCAGTACTTC. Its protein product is CASSLLAGEQETQYF.

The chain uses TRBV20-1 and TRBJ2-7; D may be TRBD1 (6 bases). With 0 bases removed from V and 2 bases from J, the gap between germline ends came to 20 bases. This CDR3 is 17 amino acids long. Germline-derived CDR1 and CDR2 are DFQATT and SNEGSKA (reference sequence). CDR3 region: CSARDPFLSDRPYEQYF. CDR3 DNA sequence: TGCAGTGCTAGAGACCCTTTCCTTTCGGACAGACCCTACGAGCAGTACTTC.

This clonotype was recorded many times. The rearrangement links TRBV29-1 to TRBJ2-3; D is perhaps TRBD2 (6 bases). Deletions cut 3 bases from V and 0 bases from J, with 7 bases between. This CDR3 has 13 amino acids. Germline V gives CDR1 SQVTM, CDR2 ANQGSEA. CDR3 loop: CSVERDSTDTQYF. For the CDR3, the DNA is TGCAGCGTTGAGCGGGACAGCACAGATACGCAGTATTTT.

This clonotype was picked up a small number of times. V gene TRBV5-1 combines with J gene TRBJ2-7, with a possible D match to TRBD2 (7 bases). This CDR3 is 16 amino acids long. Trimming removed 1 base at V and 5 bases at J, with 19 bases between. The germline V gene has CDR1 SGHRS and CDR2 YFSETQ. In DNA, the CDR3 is TGCGCCAGCAGCTTGCCTAAACGGGGGGACAACGACGAGCAGTACTTC. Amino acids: CASSLPKRGDNDEQYF.

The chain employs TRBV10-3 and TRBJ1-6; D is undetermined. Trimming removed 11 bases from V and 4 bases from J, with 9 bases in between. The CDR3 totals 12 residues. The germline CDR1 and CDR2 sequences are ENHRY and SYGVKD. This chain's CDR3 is CAAAGYNSPLHF. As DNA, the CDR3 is TGTGCCGCCGCAGGTTATAATTCACCCCTCCACTTT.

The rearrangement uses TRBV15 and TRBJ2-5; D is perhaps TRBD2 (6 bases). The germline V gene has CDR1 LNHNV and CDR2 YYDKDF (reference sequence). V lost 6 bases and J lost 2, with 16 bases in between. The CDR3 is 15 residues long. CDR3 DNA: TGTGCCACCAGTAATAGCGGAGCCGTTCAAGAGACCCAGTACTTC. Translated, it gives CATSNSGAVQETQYF.

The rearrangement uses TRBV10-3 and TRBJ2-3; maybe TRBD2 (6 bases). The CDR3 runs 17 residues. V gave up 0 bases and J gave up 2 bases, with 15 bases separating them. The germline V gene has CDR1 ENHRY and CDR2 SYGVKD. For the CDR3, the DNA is TGTGCCATCAGTGAGTCGGGTAGGCTAGCGAACACAGATACGCAGTATTTT. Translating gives CAISESGRLANTDTQYF.